This TCR beta chain was captured by sequencing in a study of cytomegalovirus exposure and HLA in healthy donors. Looking at the study overall: The 666 first-cohort repertoires shared a platform with the 100 to 150 validation repertoires, as reported in a later analysis. General observations from the study: Listed as cytomegalovirus-associated were approximately 160 TCR beta chains. Specificity for CMV antigens was confirmed in vitro for three of the CMV-associated chains. Both high specificity and high sensitivity reportedly marked the classifier's diagnosis of cytomegalovirus status.

The V end was cut by 2 bases, the J end by 5 bases, with 6 bases between. The CDR3 is 11 residues long. CDR1 and CDR2 from the germline V gene are DFQATT and SNEGSKA (reference sequence). A note on this clone: Its matching antigen is unknown.

Libraries were prepared by immunoSEQ multiplex PCR; TCRdb keeps only in-frame clonotypes and omits some of them. The repertoire holds 110,000 or so clones, with about nine tenths as singletons. J is TRBJ2-5 and V is TRBV20-1, with no clear D. The source of this sequence is a man between 18 and 35 years old in good health and CMV-seropositive. Sequencing input: PBMCs. The CDR3 coding sequence is TGCAGTGCTAGAATCGTGGAGACCCAGTACTTC. Its protein is CSARIVETQYF.